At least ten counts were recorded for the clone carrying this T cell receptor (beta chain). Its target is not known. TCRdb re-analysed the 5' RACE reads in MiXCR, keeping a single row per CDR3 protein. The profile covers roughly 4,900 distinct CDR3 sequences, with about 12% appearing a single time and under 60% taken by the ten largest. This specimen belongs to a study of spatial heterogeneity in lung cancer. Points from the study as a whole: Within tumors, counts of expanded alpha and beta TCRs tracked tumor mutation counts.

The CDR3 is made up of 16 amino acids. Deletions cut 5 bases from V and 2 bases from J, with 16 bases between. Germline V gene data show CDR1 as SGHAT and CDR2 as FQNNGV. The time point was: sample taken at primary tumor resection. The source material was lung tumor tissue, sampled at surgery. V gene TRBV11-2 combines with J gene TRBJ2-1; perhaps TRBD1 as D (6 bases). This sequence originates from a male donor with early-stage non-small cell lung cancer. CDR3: CASSLSGTLTYNEQFF. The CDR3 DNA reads TGTGCCAGCAGCCTGTCCGGGACATTGACCTACAATGAGCAGTTCTTC.